This T cell receptor beta chain was profiled in a study of blood T cell repertoires in COVID-19. Study as a whole: The United States, Italy and Spain supplied acute and convalescent COVID-19 samples. T cells, B-cell-depleted T cells, or PBMCs provided the cDNA or gDNA that served as material.

The CDR3 totals 16 residues. The ends lost 2 bases at V and 4 bases at J; junction bases unmatched: 6. Germline loops: CDR1 SGDLS, CDR2 YYNGEE. Original handling: Cell counts per sample came from amplifying reference gene primers. Generated by immunoSEQ multiplex PCR, the TCRdb table keeps only in-frame clones and is missing some. V and J calls and clone size are as listed in that table; D and trimming were resolved from the DNA. The table has about 300,000 clones, about 83% seen once. Sequencing was carried out using peripheral blood. The sequence came from a woman between 50 and 59 years old with acute or convalescent COVID-19. V and J are TRBV9 and TRBJ2-1, with 10 positions matching TRBD2. CDR3 sequence (DNA): TGTGCCAGCAGCGTGTCTAGCGGGAGACTATACAATGAGCAGTTCTTC. Its translation is CASSVSSGRLYNEQFF.